The 3 T cell receptor beta chains listed next were all sequenced from one sample in a study of blood T cell repertoires in COVID-19. Sequencing used immunoSEQ multiplex PCR; TCRdb keeps in-frame clones, though not all of them. The table records 200,000 to 250,000 clones, approximately 83% of them present only once. The sample comprised peripheral blood. Receptors were obtained from an older woman with acute or convalescent COVID-19.

Comment on this clone: In the same sample, other DNA sequences code for this CDR3. The chain couples TRBV7-2 to TRBJ2-5, with TRBD2 matching over 11 bases. V gave up 2 bases and J gave up 2 bases; unmatched junction bases: 4. This CDR3 is 16 amino acids long. Germline CDR1 is SGHTA and CDR2 is FQGNSA. In DNA, the CDR3 is TGTGCCAGCAGCTTATCGGCTAGCGGGGGGCAAGAGACCCAGTACTTC. Translation gives CASSLSASGGQETQYF.

The rearrangement links TRBV6-1 to TRBJ1-2; D gene ambiguous. The length of the CDR3 is 13 residues. Trimming stripped 2 bases from V and 8 bases from J, with 12 bases between. The germline gives CDR1 MNHNS, CDR2 SASEGT. The DNA for the CDR3 is TGTGCCAGCAGTGAAACGGGAACGAGGGGCTACACCTTC. Encoded protein: CASSETGTRGYTF.

The chain is built from TRBV5-1 and TRBJ1-1, with TRBD1 identical over 11 bases. CDR3 size: 17 residues. V lost 0 bases, J lost 8 bases, and 12 bases stayed unmatched. Germline values: CDR1 SGHRS, CDR2 YFSETQ. CDR3 sequence (DNA): TGCGCCAGCAGCTTGGTGGGGACAGGGGGTGTGCTTTTAGAAGCTTTCTTT. Its translation: CASSLVGTGGVLLEAFF.